Presented here are 4 T cell receptor beta chains from one specimen sequenced in a study of T cells after yellow fever vaccination. Each CDR3 protein is one row after TCRdb ran MiXCR on the 5' RACE reads. Counted here are 250,000 to 300,000 distinct CDR3 sequences, about 5% occurring once; the ten biggest clones make up less than 3.5%. Material: CD4+ T cells sorted from PBMCs, obtained on the day of the yellow fever booster vaccination. The receptors stem from a man aged 18-30 years who received the YFV17D yellow fever vaccine.

The CDR3 sequence is CASSSNRGRQGNQPQHF. The CDR3 nucleotides read TGTGCCAGTAGTAGCAACAGGGGCCGGCAGGGCAATCAGCCCCAGCATTTT. This chain joins TRBV19 and TRBJ1-5; 7 bases agree with TRBD1. CDR3 size: 17 residues. V shed 4 bases, J shed 2 bases, and the junction held 11 bases outside the gene matches. The germline CDR1 and CDR2 sequences are LNHDA and SQIVND (reference sequence).

This clonotype was found a few times. The chain recombines TRBV19 with TRBJ2-7; TRBD1 aligns across 10 bases. The CDR3 covers 15 residues. Germline CDR1 and CDR2: LNHDA and SQIVND (reference sequence). Trimming at V came to 6 bases and at J to 7 bases, leaving 12 bases not matched to a gene. CDR3 nucleotide sequence: TGTGCCAGTAGCCCCGGGACAGGGGTGTCGGGTGAGCAGTACGTC. Translated: CASSPGTGVSGEQYV.

This clonotype was counted between two and nine times. This chain links TRBV7-9 with TRBJ1-2, with 8 bases that match TRBD1. Germline lookup yields CDR1 SEHNR and CDR2 FQNEAQ (reference sequence). Losses at the gene ends were 5 bases for V and 5 bases for J; bases not matched to a gene: 10. The CDR3 contains 15 residues. Here the CDR3 DNA reads TGTGCCAGCAGCCCTGGACAGGGAGGGACGTATGGCTACACCTTC. It specifies CASSPGQGGTYGYTF.

This chain joins TRBV4-2 and TRBJ1-1, with unresolved D. The CDR3 is 16 residues long. The germline CDR1 and CDR2 sequences are LGHNA and YNFKEQ. V was cut by 4 bases and J by 5 bases, with 20 bases left in between. The CDR3 sequence: CASSLTLARRRTEAFF. For the CDR3, the DNA is TGTGCCAGCAGCCTAACCCTGGCCAGGAGGAGGACTGAAGCTTTCTTT.